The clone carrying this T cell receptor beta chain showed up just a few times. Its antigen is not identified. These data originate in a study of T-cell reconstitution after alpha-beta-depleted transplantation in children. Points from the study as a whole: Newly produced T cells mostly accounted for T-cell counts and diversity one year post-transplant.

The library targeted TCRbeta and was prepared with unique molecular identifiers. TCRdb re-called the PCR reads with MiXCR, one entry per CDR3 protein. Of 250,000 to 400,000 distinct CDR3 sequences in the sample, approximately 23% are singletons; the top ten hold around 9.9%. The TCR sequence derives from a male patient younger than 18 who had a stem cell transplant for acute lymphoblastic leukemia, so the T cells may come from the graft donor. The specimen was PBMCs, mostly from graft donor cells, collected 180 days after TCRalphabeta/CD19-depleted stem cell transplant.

In nucleotides, the CDR3 is TGCGCCAGCAGCTTGGAGCTAGCGGGAGGGCCGGGCCACACAGATACGCAGTATTTT. Protein product: CASSLELAGGPGHTDTQYF. V usage is TRBV5-1 and J usage is TRBJ2-3; 12 bases are shared with TRBD2. The CDR3 has 19 amino acids. V was pared by 0 bases and J by 2 bases, with 10 bases of the junction left unmatched. Per germline, CDR1 SGHRS and CDR2 YFSETQ.